The entry below gives a single TCR beta chain sequence along with its context. CDR3 length: 13 residues. The germline V and J ends were trimmed by 3 bases and 1 base, with 5 bases remaining between them. Germline V CDR1 and CDR2: MNHEY, SMNVEV (reference sequence). Libraries were prepared by immunoSEQ multiplex PCR; TCRdb keeps only in-frame clonotypes and omits some of them. The table includes 200,000 to 300,000 clones, 86% detected once. This record comes from a study of blood T cell repertoires in COVID-19. The receptor's source is a woman in her sixties who had recovered from COVID-19. The sequenced material came from peripheral blood. The chain couples TRBV27 to TRBJ2-3; D remains unclear. In nucleotides, the CDR3 is TGTGCCAGCAGTTTCCCTGGCACAGATACGCAGTATTTT. This sequence encodes CASSFPGTDTQYF.